This TCR beta chain emerged from a study of blood T cell repertoires in COVID-19. Study in general: There were acute and convalescent COVID-19 samples, and they came from the United States, Italy and Spain. From T cells, B-cell-depleted T cells, or PBMCs came the material, which was cDNA or gDNA.

Original data processing: Amplification from reference gene primers served as the basis for estimated nucleated cell counts. Sequencing used immunoSEQ multiplex PCR; TCRdb keeps in-frame clones, though not all of them. Clonal size and the V and J genes are those of that table, whereas D and trimming came from the DNA. The sample records about 200,000 clones, 90% to 95% being singletons. Concerning this clone itself: The identical CDR3 is also encoded by other nucleotide sequences in the sample.

This clonotype originated in a man aged 60 to 69 with COVID-19, enrolled during active disease. Sequenced: peripheral blood.

The CDR3 here is CAWSGGTDTQYF. The DNA of the CDR3 is TGTGCCTGGTCCGGGGGCACAGATACGCAGTATTTT. The chain employs TRBV30 and TRBJ2-3, with a weak D call TRBD2 (5 bases). From germline, CDR1 is GTSNPN and CDR2 SVGIG (reference sequence). The CDR3 has 12 residues. V was pared by 5 bases and J by 1 base, with 7 bases between.